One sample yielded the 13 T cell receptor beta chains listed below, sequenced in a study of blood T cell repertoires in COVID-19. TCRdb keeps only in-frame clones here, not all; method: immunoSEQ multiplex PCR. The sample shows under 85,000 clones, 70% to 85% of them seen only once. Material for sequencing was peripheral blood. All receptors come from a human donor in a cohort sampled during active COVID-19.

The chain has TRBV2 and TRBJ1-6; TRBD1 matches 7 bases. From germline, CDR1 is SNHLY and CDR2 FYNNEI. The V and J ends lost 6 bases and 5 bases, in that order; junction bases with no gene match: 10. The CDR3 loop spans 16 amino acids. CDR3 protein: CASSGPGTANNSPLHF. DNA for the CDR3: TGTGCCAGCAGCGGACCTGGGACAGCCAATAATTCACCCCTCCACTTT.

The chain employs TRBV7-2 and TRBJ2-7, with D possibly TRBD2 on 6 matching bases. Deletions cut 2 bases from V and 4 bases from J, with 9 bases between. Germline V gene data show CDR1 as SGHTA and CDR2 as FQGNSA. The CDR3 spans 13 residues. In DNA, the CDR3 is TGTGCCAGCAGCTTAAACCGGGGGTACGAGCAGTACTTC. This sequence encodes CASSLNRGYEQYF.

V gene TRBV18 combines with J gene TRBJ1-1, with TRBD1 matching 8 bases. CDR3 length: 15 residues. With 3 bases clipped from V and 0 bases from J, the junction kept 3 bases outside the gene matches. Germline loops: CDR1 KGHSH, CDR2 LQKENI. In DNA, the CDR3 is TGTGCCAGCTCACCGACAGGGGCTCTGAACACTGAAGCTTTCTTT. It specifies CASSPTGALNTEAFF.

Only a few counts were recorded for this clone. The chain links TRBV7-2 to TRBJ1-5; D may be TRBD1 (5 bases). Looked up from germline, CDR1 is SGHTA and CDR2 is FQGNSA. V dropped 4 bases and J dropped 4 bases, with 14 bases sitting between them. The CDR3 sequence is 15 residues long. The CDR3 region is CASSSAVGANQPQHF. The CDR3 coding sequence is TGTGCCAGCAGCTCGGCGGTAGGGGCGAATCAGCCCCAGCATTTT.

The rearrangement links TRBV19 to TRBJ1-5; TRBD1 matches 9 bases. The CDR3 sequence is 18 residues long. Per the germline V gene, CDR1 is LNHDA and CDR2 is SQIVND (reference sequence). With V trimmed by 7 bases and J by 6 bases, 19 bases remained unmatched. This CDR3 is CASIPRFSGGQGIQPQHF. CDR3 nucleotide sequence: TGTGCCAGTATCCCGCGCTTCTCTGGGGGACAGGGAATTCAGCCCCAGCATTTT.

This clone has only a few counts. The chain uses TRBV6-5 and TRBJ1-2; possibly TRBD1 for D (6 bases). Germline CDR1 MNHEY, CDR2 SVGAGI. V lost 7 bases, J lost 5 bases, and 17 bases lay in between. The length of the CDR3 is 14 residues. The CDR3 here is CASTRVLQGYGYTF. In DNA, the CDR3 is TGTGCCAGCACGAGGGTCTTACAGGGATATGGCTACACCTTC.

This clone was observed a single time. This CDR3 is CASSALGGFNGYTF. DNA for the CDR3: TGTGCCAGCAGCGCGCTCGGGGGATTTAATGGCTACACCTTC. V usage is TRBV9 and J usage is TRBJ1-2; a weak D match, TRBD1 (5 bases). CDR1 and CDR2 from the germline V gene are SGDLS and YYNGEE. The CDR3 totals 14 residues. Deletions cut 3 bases from V and 6 bases from J, with 15 bases between.

CDR3 sequence: CASRRGPNSYEQYF. The CDR3 DNA sequence: TGTGCCAGCAGGCGGGGGCCAAACTCCTACGAGCAGTACTTC. The chain has TRBV28 and TRBJ2-7, with D perhaps TRBD2 (7 bases). This CDR3 region has 14 residues. Trimming left V 6 bases short and J 0 bases short, with 12 bases between. Germline V gives CDR1 MDHEN, CDR2 SYDVKM.

This CDR3 is CASSYSSADYEQYF. In nucleotides, the CDR3 is TGTGCCAGCAGTTACTCGAGTGCGGATTACGAGCAGTACTTC. V is TRBV6-5 and J is TRBJ2-7, with D unclear. Trimming removed 0 bases at V and 4 bases at J, with 10 bases between. The CDR3 runs 14 residues. The V gene's germline CDR1 is MNHEY and CDR2 SVGAGI.

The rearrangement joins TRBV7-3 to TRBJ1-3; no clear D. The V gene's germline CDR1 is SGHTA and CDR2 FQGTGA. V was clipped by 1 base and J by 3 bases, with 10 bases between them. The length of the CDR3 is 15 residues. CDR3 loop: CASSLSGVYGNTIYF. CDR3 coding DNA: TGTGCCAGCAGCTTAAGCGGGGTATATGGAAACACCATATATTTT.

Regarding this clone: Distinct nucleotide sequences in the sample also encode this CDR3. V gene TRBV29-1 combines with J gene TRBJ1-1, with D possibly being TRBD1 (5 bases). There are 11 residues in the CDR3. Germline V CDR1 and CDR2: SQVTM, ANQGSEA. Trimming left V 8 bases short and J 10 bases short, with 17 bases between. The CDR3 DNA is TGCAGCCTCAGGGATAGGGGAAGAGCTTTCTTT. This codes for CSLRDRGRAFF.

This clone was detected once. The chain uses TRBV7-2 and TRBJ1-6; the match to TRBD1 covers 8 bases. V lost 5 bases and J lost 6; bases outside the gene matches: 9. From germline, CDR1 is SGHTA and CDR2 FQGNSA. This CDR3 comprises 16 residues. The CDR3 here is CASSGQGAGFNSPLHF. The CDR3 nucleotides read TGTGCCAGCAGCGGACAGGGTGCGGGGTTTAATTCACCCCTCCACTTT.

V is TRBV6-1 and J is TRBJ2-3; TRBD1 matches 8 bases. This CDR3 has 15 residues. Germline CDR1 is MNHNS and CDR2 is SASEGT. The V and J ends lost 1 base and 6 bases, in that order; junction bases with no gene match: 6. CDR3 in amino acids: CASSEGDRGLDTQYF. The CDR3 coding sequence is TGTGCCAGCAGTGAAGGTGACAGGGGTTTGGATACGCAGTATTTT.